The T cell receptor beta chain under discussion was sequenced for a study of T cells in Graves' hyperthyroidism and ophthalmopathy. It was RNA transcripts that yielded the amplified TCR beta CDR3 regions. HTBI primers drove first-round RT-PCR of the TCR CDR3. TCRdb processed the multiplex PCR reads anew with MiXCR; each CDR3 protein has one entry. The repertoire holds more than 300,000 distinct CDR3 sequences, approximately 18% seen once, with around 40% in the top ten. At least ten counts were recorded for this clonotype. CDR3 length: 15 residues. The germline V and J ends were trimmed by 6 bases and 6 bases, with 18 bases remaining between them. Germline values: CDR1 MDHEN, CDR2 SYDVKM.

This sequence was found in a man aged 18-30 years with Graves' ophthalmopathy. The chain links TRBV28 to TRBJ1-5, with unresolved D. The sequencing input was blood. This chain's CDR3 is CASSHGIRDSQPQHF. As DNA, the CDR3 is TGTGCCAGCAGCCACGGGATCCGGGATAGTCAGCCCCAGCATTTT.